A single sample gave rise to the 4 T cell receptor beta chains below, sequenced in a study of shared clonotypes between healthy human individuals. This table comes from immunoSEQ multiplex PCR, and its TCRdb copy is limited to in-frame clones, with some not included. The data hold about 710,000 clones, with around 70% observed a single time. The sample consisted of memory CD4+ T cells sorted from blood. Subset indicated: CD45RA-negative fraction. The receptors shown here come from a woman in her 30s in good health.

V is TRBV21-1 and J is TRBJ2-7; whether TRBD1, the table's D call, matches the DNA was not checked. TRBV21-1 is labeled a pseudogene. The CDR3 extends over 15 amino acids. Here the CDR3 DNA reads TGTGCCAGCAGCGCCCGGGACAGGGGGTCCTACGAGCAGTACTTC. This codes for CASSARDRGSYEQYF.

The DNA of the CDR3 is TGCGCCAGCAGCCAAGATATCGGCACTGAAGCTTTCTTT. This codes for CASSQDIGTEAFF. This chain uses TRBV4-1 with TRBJ1-1; D is unclear. The CDR3 covers 13 residues. The V and J ends lost 0 bases and 4 bases respectively, with 6 bases between them. CDR1 is MGHRA, CDR2 YSYEKL, per germline.

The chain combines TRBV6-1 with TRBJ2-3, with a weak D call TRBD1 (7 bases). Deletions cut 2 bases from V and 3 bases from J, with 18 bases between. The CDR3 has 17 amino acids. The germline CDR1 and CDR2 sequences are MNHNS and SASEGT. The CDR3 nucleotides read TGTGCCAGCAGTGAAATGGTAGGAGGGGGCGTAACAGATACGCAGTATTTT. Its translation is CASSEMVGGGVTDTQYF.

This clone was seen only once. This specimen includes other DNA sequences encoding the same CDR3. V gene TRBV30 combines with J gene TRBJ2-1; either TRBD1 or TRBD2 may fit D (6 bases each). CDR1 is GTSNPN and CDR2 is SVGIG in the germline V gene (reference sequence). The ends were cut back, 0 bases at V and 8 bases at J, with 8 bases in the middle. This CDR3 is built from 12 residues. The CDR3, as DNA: TGTGCCTGGAGTGTAAGGGGGGATGAGCAGTTCTTC. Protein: CAWSVRGDEQFF.